Listed here are 22 T cell receptor beta chains from one sample, sequenced in a study of T-cell memory formation after mild COVID-19 (TCRdb year 2021). The library came from 5' RACE. TCRdb names Illumina NovaSeq 6000 as the instrument used. The public reads were reprocessed in TCRdb via fastp at Q25 and MiXCR, keeping in-frame beta chains. Rows with one shared CDR3 protein collapse into an entry with the most common genes and DNA. The sample contains about 170,000 distinct CDR3 sequences, 13% of them found a single time. Of the sample, roughly 3.4% falls within the top ten clones. Sequencing input: PBMCs or a T cell subset sorted from them (not recorded which). All receptors come from a young man who had mild COVID-19 (a few samples of this study predate the infection). The sample titles of this study are shuffled in the database, so cell type and time point are left out; the donor was told from shared clones.

This clonotype was counted only a few times. The genes are TRBV4-2 and TRBJ2-3; TRBD2 agrees at 13 bases. Trimming at V came to 3 bases and at J to 5 bases, leaving 17 bases not matched to a gene. This CDR3 has 20 amino acids. Germline CDR1 LGHNA, CDR2 YNFKEQ. This chain's CDR3 is CASSQRSTSGGASVGDTQYF. DNA of the CDR3: TGTGCCAGCAGCCAGCGAAGCACTAGCGGGGGGGCCTCGGTCGGAGATACGCAGTATTTT.

This clonotype was recorded many times. This chain links TRBV7-9 with TRBJ2-1; the D call may be TRBD1 or TRBD2 (5 bases each). Germline CDR1 is SEHNR and CDR2 is FQNEAQ (reference sequence). The CDR3 length is 16 residues. Trimming took 5 bases from V and 7 from J, leaving 21 bases between them. The CDR3 spells CASSRGPQGRRNEQFF. For the CDR3, the DNA is TGTGCCAGCAGCAGGGGCCCCCAGGGACGTCGGAATGAGCAGTTCTTC. Combining the CDR3 with reference TRBV7-9 and TRBJ2-1 gives the whole variable domain DTGVSQNPRHKITKRGQNVTFRCDPISEHNRLYWYRQTLGQGPEFLTYFQNEAQLEKSRLLSDRFSAERPKGSFSTLEIQRTEQGDSAMYLCASSRGPQGRRNEQFFGPGTRLTVL.

This clonotype came up a few times. The rearrangement joins TRBV6-2 or TRBV6-3 to TRBJ2-7; 11 bases agree with TRBD2. V lost 0 bases, J lost 4 bases, and 8 bases stayed unmatched. This CDR3 is 17 amino acids long. Germline assignment: CDR1 MNHEY and CDR2 SVGEGT. The CDR3 region is CASSYSVTSGARYEQYF. The CDR3, as DNA: TGTGCCAGCAGTTACTCGGTGACTAGCGGGGCTCGTTACGAGCAGTACTTC.

This chain joins TRBV4-1 and TRBJ1-5, with a tentative D call TRBD1 (6 bases). This CDR3 spans 14 amino acids. With 6 bases removed from V and 5 bases from J, the gap between germline ends came to 14 bases. The V gene's germline CDR1 is MGHRA and CDR2 YSYEKL. DNA of the CDR3: TGCGCCAGCAGTAAGTTACAGGGAGATCAGCCCCAGCATTTT. It is translated as CASSKLQGDQPQHF.

This chain connects TRBV11-2 to TRBJ1-4; no definite D call. CDR3 length: 15 amino acids. CDR1 and CDR2 from the germline V gene are SGHAT and FQNNGV. Trimming took off 4 bases at V and 0 bases at J, with 9 bases between the two ends. CDR3 DNA: TGTGCCAGCAGCTCATGGGGATCAACTAATGAAAAACTGTTTTTT. Translating it yields CASSSWGSTNEKLFF.

This clonotype was observed a few times. This sequence joins TRBV10-3 and TRBJ2-5, with TRBD1 identical over 8 bases. CDR1 and CDR2 (germline): ENHRY, SYGVKD. Trimming removed 4 bases from V and 4 bases from J; junction bases left unmatched: 8. The CDR3 is made up of 15 amino acids. The CDR3 loop reads CAISGSTGASETQYF. CDR3 sequence (DNA): TGTGCCATCAGTGGCTCGACAGGGGCATCAGAGACCCAGTACTTC.

This clonotype was seen a handful of times. CDR3 DNA: TGTGCCAGTAGTAGGACCGGGACAGGTGCTTCACCCCTCCACTTT. It codes for CASSRTGTGASPLHF. The rearrangement joins TRBV19 to TRBJ1-6; 8 bases agree with TRBD1. Germline trimming cut 4 bases from V and 9 bases from J; bases unmatched to any gene: 8. Germline V gives CDR1 LNHDA, CDR2 SQIVND (reference sequence). This CDR3 is built from 15 residues.

This clonotype was detected only a few times. V is TRBV10-3 and J is TRBJ1-2, with a possible D match to TRBD1 (6 bases). Deletions cut 3 bases from V and 4 bases from J, with 12 bases between. CDR3 length: 14 amino acids. CDR1 ENHRY and CDR2 SYGVKD come from the germline V gene. Here the CDR3 reads CAISDQGSGYGYTF. The DNA of the CDR3 is TGTGCCATCAGTGATCAGGGGTCCGGCTATGGCTACACCTTC.

The chain's CDR3 is CASSQRQISNSPLHF. DNA of the CDR3: TGCGCCAGCAGCCAGAGACAGATTTCGAATTCACCCCTCCACTTT. This chain connects TRBV5-1 to TRBJ1-6; TRBD1 might be the D (5 bases). The CDR3 consists of 15 residues. Germline CDR1 SGHRS, CDR2 YFSETQ. V lost 4 bases to trimming and J lost 7 bases, with 15 bases between them.

The chain is built from TRBV6-2 or TRBV6-3 and TRBJ1-1; no clear D gene. The V end was cut by 4 bases, the J end by 1 base, with 10 bases between. Looked up from germline, CDR1 is MNHEY and CDR2 is SVGEGT. This CDR3 region has 14 residues. The CDR3 is CASSSGLRNTEAFF. The DNA for the CDR3 is TGTGCCAGCAGTTCTGGACTGAGGAACACTGAAGCTTTCTTT.

The chain carries TRBV12-3 or TRBV12-4 and TRBJ2-4; D is possibly TRBD1 or TRBD2 (5 bases each). There are 16 residues in the CDR3. V lost 4 bases and J 0 bases, leaving 13 bases between the germline ends. The CDR3 nucleotides are TGTGCCAGCAGTTATCGGGGCGACCTAGCCAAAAACATTCAGTACTTC. Translated: CASSYRGDLAKNIQYF.

The sample holds a few counts of this clonotype. CDR3 in DNA: TGCGCCAGCAGTGGACAGGCGTCGCTCTCTGGGGCCAACGTCCTGACTTTC. As protein: CASSGQASLSGANVLTF. This chain links TRBV5-1 with TRBJ2-6; 7 nucleotides match TRBD1. Germline V gene data show CDR1 as SGHRS and CDR2 as YFSETQ. CDR3 length: 17 residues. The trim removed 5 bases at V and 0 bases at J, leaving 8 bases unmatched.

This clonotype has only a few counts. The chain uses TRBV7-3 and TRBJ1-1; D is possibly TRBD1 (5 bases). The CDR3 runs 19 residues. V lost 3 bases to trimming and J lost 1 base, with 24 bases between them. Germline values: CDR1 SGHTA, CDR2 FQGTGA. The CDR3 loop reads CASSFRWGPIAAGNTEAFF. For the CDR3, the DNA is TGTGCCAGCAGCTTCCGGTGGGGCCCGATTGCGGCCGGGAACACTGAAGCTTTCTTT.

In this sample, this clonotype turned up a few times. The V gene is TRBV20-1, the J gene TRBJ2-1, with TRBD2 matching 11 bases. Germline loops: CDR1 DFQATT, CDR2 SNEGSKA (reference sequence). This CDR3 has 15 amino acids. The trim removed 7 bases at V and 9 bases at J, leaving 14 bases unmatched. CDR3 sequence: CSVASGGPRPGEQFF. CDR3 bases: TGCAGTGTGGCTAGCGGGGGGCCTCGCCCGGGTGAGCAGTTCTTC.

This clonotype was counted a few times. CDR3 sequence (DNA): TGCGCCAGCAGCTTTGGAGTCGAGGGCTACACCTTC. It yields the protein CASSFGVEGYTF. The rearrangement links TRBV5-1 to TRBJ1-2; D is uncertain. Trimming removed 2 bases at V and 8 bases at J, with 10 bases between. The germline CDR1 and CDR2 sequences are SGHRS and YFSETQ. The length of the CDR3 is 12 residues.

This rearrangement joins TRBV3-1 to TRBJ2-1, with 7 bases lining up with TRBD2. The CDR3 length is 13 residues. Germline lookup yields CDR1 LGHDT and CDR2 YNNKEL (reference sequence). V lost 5 bases to trimming and J lost 6 bases; unmatched junction nucleotides: 4. CDR3 amino acids: CASSYLAANEQFF. The CDR3, as DNA: TGTGCCAGCAGCTACCTAGCGGCCAATGAGCAGTTCTTC.

The chain carries TRBV7-3 and TRBJ2-1, with a tentative D call TRBD1 (6 bases). The germline V gene encodes CDR1 SGHTA and CDR2 FQGTGA. This CDR3 is 14 amino acids long. Trimming pared 5 bases from V and 1 base from J, leaving 9 bases between. CDR3 DNA sequence: TGTGCCAGCAGCCCAGGGGTATCCTACAATGAGCAGTTCTTC. This translates into CASSPGVSYNEQFF.

Only a few counts were recorded for this clonotype. The chain uses TRBV2 and TRBJ2-7; TRBD2 aligns across 10 bases. The trim removed 4 bases at V and 2 bases at J, leaving 2 bases unmatched. This CDR3 spans 14 amino acids. CDR1 and CDR2 from the germline V gene are SNHLY and FYNNEI. The chain's CDR3 is CASSVSGGTYEQYF. The CDR3 bases are TGTGCCAGCAGTGTTAGCGGGGGGACCTACGAGCAGTACTTC.

This chain uses TRBV6-6 with TRBJ1-1; 9 nucleotides agree with TRBD1. The CDR3 loop spans 13 amino acids. CDR1 is MNHNY, CDR2 SVGAGI, per germline (reference sequence). The V segment lost 7 bases and the J segment 8 bases; nucleotides outside the gene matches: 8. The CDR3 nucleotides are TGTGCCAGCAATAAACAGGGGGCGATAGAAGCTTTCTTT. This sequence encodes CASNKQGAIEAFF.

The chain links TRBV6-2 or TRBV6-3 to TRBJ2-5; D uncertain. The CDR3 has 11 residues. Trimming stripped 6 bases from V and 5 bases from J, with 7 bases between. Germline CDR1 reads MNHEY; CDR2 reads SVGEGT. The CDR3 region is CASSTPETQYF. CDR3 sequence (DNA): TGTGCCAGCAGCACCCCGGAGACCCAGTACTTC.

This clonotype has only a few counts. The J gene is TRBJ1-2, the V gene TRBV7-9; the D is unclear. CDR3 size: 15 residues. The V and J ends lost 5 bases and 4 bases respectively, with 17 bases between them. The germline CDR1 and CDR2 sequences are SEHNR and FQNEAQ (reference sequence). The CDR3, as DNA: TGTGCCAGCAGCCGCCCCTCCATAGCGGGCTATGGCTACACCTTC. This codes for CASSRPSIAGYGYTF.

The CDR3 DNA follows: TGCAGCGTTGATCGGGGACAGGGGATCACTGAAGCTTTCTTT. Its translation is CSVDRGQGITEAFF. The gene calls are TRBV29-1 and TRBJ1-1; 10 nucleotides line up with TRBD1. The germline gives CDR1 SQVTM, CDR2 ANQGSEA. V lost 3 bases and J lost 4; bases outside the gene matches: 5. The CDR3 has 14 amino acids.